Listed below are T cell receptor beta chains from one sample, sequenced in a study of glioma-infiltrating T cells. In TCRdb, the multiplex PCR reads were re-called with MiXCR into one record per CDR3 protein. Altogether roughly 350,000 distinct CDR3 sequences are present, about 40% being singletons, with the ten largest covering about 12%. Sequencing used glioma tissue, nonneoplastic brain tissue, or PBMCs (not recorded which). The receptors here all came from a human donor with low-grade glioma or glioblastoma, undergoing nonglioma brain surgery, or in good health (not recorded which). Each CDR3 is given with its conserved first and last residue. D genes are given only for firm matches. Only some rows state a clone size, as once, few, many or a class for expanded clones.

CDR3nt | CDR3aa | len | abundance | v_gene | d_gene | j_gene
TGTGCCAGCAGTTACTCGGCGGACAGGGGCTACGAGCAGTACTTC | CASSYSADRGYEQYF | 15 | few | TRBV6-6 | TRBD1 | TRBJ2-7
TGTGCCAGCAGCCCCCTGTGGGGGGCCTACGAGCAGTACTTC | CASSPLWGAYEQYF | 14 | NA | TRBV11-1 | NA | TRBJ2-7
TGTGCCAGCAGTTCCGGGGGTTCACGCACAGATACGCAGTATTTT | CASSSGGSRTDTQYF | 15 | many | TRBV28 | NA | TRBJ2-3
TGCAGTGCTAGAGATGGCGTAGCGGGGGACAATGAGCAGTACTTC | CSARDGVAGDNEQYF | 15 | NA | TRBV20-1 | TRBD2 | TRBJ2-7
TGTGCCAGCTTAGCGGGACAGGGGAGGGGAGAGACCCAGTACTTC | CASLAGQGRGETQYF | 15 | few | TRBV7-2 | TRBD1 | TRBJ2-5
TGCAGTGCTACAGGGTACCGCACAGATACGCAGTATTTT | CSATGYRTDTQYF | 13 | many | TRBV20-1 | NA | TRBJ2-3
TGTGCCAGCAGCATACCCGGGACTAGTGGGGAGACCCAGTACTTC | CASSIPGTSGETQYF | 15 | NA | TRBV5-4 | TRBD2 | TRBJ2-5
TGTGCCAGCAGTCCTTGGACTAGCGGGAGTATCACAGATACGCAGTATTTT | CASSPWTSGSITDTQYF | 17 | NA | TRBV12-3/TRBV12-4 | TRBD2 | TRBJ2-3
TGTGCCAGCAGACCTTTTGGCACTGAAGCTTTCTTT | CASRPFGTEAFF | 12 | NA | TRBV28 | NA | TRBJ1-1
TGTGCCAGCAGCGGATGGGCCAAAACTAGCACAGATACGCAGTATTTT | CASSGWAKTSTDTQYF | 16 | NA | TRBV27 | NA | TRBJ2-3
TGTGCCAGCAGCAAACAGGGACAGGGAGGCGAAAAACTGTTTTTT | CASSKQGQGGEKLFF | 15 | NA | TRBV5-4 | TRBD1 | TRBJ1-4
TGTGCCAGCAGCTTCATAGCGGGAGCAAAAGATACGCAGTATTTT | CASSFIAGAKDTQYF | 15 | NA | TRBV7-3 | TRBD2 | TRBJ2-3